These T cell receptor beta chains were read from a single sample in a study of cytomegalovirus exposure and HLA in healthy donors. The protocol was immunoSEQ multiplex PCR, while the TCRdb copy is restricted to in-frame clones and leaves out a portion. Seen here are roughly 80,000 clones, roughly 93% observed once, and the top ten hold 2% to 2.5%. What was sequenced was PBMCs. The receptors stem from a man between 25 and 39 years old in good health and CMV-seronegative. CDR3s include the opening cysteine and the closing phenylalanine or tryptophan. The D gene is left open where the match is weak. The listing skips clone size in some rows; elsewhere it reads once, few, many or a size class.

v_gene	d_gene	abundance	j_gene	CDR3nt	CDR3aa
TRBV9	TRBD2	-	TRBJ2-1	TGTGCCAGCAGCCCCGGGGGGGGACTAGACTTAAACAATGAGCAGTTCTTC	CASSPGGGLDLNNEQFF
TRBV18	-	-	TRBJ2-7	TGTGCCAGCTCACCCGCAGGGAAATCCTACGAGCAGTACTTC	CASSPAGKSYEQYF
TRBV4-2	TRBD1	-	TRBJ1-2	TGTGCCAGCAGCCCCAACCCCGCGCAGGGGGATAACTATGGCTACACCTTC	CASSPNPAQGDNYGYTF
TRBV4-1	TRBD1	-	TRBJ1-5	TGCGCCAGCAGCCACCTGGGACAGGGACAATCAGCCGAGTCCCAGCATTTT	CASSHLGQGQSAESQHF
TRBV2	TRBD2	-	TRBJ2-1	TGTGCCAGCAGTTCACTAGCGGGGATAAACAATGAGCAGTTCTTC	CASSSLAGINNEQFF
TRBV28	TRBD2	once	TRBJ2-3	TGTGCCAGCAGGGGAACTAGCGGGGGATCCACAGATACGCAGTATTTT	CASRGTSGGSTDTQYF
TRBV29-1	-	-	TRBJ1-1	TGCAGCGTTGAAGTCGTGAACACTGAAGCTTTCTTT	CSVEVVNTEAFF
TRBV6-4	TRBD1	-	TRBJ1-1	TGTGCCAGCAGTGACTCGAGCGGCAGGGGGCTAACTGAAGCTTTCTTT	CASSDSSGRGLTEAFF
TRBV10-3	-	once	TRBJ1-2	TGTGCCTCCCGCTCCGACTTGGCCAGTCAAAGGGGCGTGGTGGGCGGCTACACCTTC	CASRSDLASQRGVVGGYTF
TRBV5-5	-	-	TRBJ2-4	TGTGCCAGCAGCCCGGAGTCTTTCGGGGTCGTCGCCTTC	CASSPESFGVVAF
TRBV27	-	-	TRBJ2-2	TGTGCCAGCAGTTCCTGGAGTCAACCCGGAGAGCTGTTTTTT	CASSSWSQPGELFF
TRBV5-6	-	-	TRBJ2-2	TGTGCCAGCAGCTTGGCGGTCACCGGGGAGCTGTTTTTT	CASSLAVTGELFF
TRBV6-1	TRBD1	-	TRBJ1-2	TGTGCCAGCACCCCGCCGGACAGGGACAGTGGCTACATCTTC	CASTPPDRDSGYIF
TRBV14	TRBD1	-	TRBJ1-4	TGTGCCAGCAGCCCCTATACAGGGGGAAGGCCTGAAAAACTGTTTTTT	CASSPYTGGRPEKLFF
TRBV9	-	-	TRBJ2-1	TGTGCCAGCAGCCTGACTAGCTCCTACAATGAGCAGTTCTTC	CASSLTSSYNEQFF
TRBV9	TRBD1	-	TRBJ2-7	TGTGCCAGCAGCGTAGAATTAGGGGGCGCCTACGAGCAGTACTTC	CASSVELGGAYEQYF
TRBV18	TRBD2	-	TRBJ2-5	TGTGCCAGCTCACCATGGGGGGGTCAAGAGACCCAGTACTTC	CASSPWGGQETQYF
TRBV10-1	TRBD2	-	TRBJ2-2	TGCGCCAGCAGTGAGGCGACTAGCGGTACCGGGGAGCTGTTTTTT	CASSEATSGTGELFF
TRBV28	TRBD1	few	TRBJ2-7	TGTGCCAGCAGTTTATCGGACAGGCCCTACGAGCAGTACTTC	CASSLSDRPYEQYF
TRBV15	-	-	TRBJ2-5	TGTGCCACCAGCAGAGTTAACGGTTTCTCAGAGACCCAGTACTTC	CATSRVNGFSETQYF
TRBV18	-	-	TRBJ1-6	TGTGCCAGCTCATCCTCGGACAGTAATTCACCCCTCCACTTT	CASSSSDSNSPLHF
TRBV7-2	-	-	TRBJ2-1	TGTGCCAGCAGCTCGTACGGAGGCTCCTCCAACAATGAGCAGTTCTTC	CASSSYGGSSNNEQFF
TRBV7-6	TRBD1	-	TRBJ1-1	TGTGCCAGCAGCTTAGCGACAGGGGGCACCACGGTCGCTTTCTTT	CASSLATGGTTVAFF
TRBV7-2	TRBD1	-	TRBJ1-6	TGTGCCAGCAGCCCGGGACAGGGTACTAATTCACCCCTCCACTTT	CASSPGQGTNSPLHF
TRBV10-3	-	-	TRBJ1-2	TGTGCCATCAGCCCGACAGTGTTCACTAACTATGGCTACACCTTC	CAISPTVFTNYGYTF
TRBV23-1	TRBD2	-	TRBJ2-7	TGCGCCAGCAGTCTTGGTCGTCTAGCGGGAGACGACGAGCAGTACTTC	CASSLGRLAGDDEQYF
TRBV7-3	-	-	TRBJ1-2	TGTGCCAGCAGCTTAAAGTTAGCTGGCTACACCTTC	CASSLKLAGYTF
TRBV19	TRBD1	-	TRBJ2-7	TGTGCCAGTAGTGAGGGGACAGGGGTTCTCTACGAGCAGTACTTC	CASSEGTGVLYEQYF
TRBV15	TRBD2	-	TRBJ2-3	TGTGCCACCAGCAATCGGTATAGCGGGAATTTGGCAGATACGCAGTATTTT	CATSNRYSGNLADTQYF
TRBV5-1	TRBD1	-	TRBJ1-1	TGCGCCAGCAGGACCGGACAGGGGAGAGGGAACACTGAAGCTTTCTTT	CASRTGQGRGNTEAFF
TRBV7-9	-	-	TRBJ2-7	TGTGCCAGCAGTCGTACAGGGAATAGGGAGCAGTACTTC	CASSRTGNREQYF
TRBV28	-	-	TRBJ2-3	TGTGCCAGCAGTTTCAGCTCGTGGGGCGTGAGTGGGACAGATACGCAGTATTTT	CASSFSSWGVSGTDTQYF
TRBV19	TRBD1	-	TRBJ1-5	TGTGCCAGTAGTGGCGGACAGGTCCTGTATCAGCCCCAGCATTTT	CASSGGQVLYQPQHF
TRBV7-9	-	-	TRBJ2-7	TGTGCCAGCAGCTTGAGCTCCTACGAGCAGTACTTC	CASSLSSYEQYF